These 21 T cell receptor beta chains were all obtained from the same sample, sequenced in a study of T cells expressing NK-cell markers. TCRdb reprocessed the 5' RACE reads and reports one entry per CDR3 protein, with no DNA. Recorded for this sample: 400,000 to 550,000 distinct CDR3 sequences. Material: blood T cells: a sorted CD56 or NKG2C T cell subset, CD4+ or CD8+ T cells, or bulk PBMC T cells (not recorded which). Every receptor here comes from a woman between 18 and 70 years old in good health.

CDR3 amino acids: CASSIAKDGARYSYEQYF. The chain joins TRBV7-2 to TRBJ2-7; no DNA is available, so the TRBD1 call from TCRdb remains unchecked. There are 18 residues in the CDR3. The germline V gene encodes CDR1 SGHTA and CDR2 FQGNSA. Full variable domain (outside the CDR3, taken from reference TRBV7-2 and TRBJ2-7): GAGVSQSPSNKVTEKGKDVELRCDPISGHTALYWYRQSLGQGLEFLIYFQGNSAPDKSGLPSDRFSAERTGGSVSTLTIQRTQQEDSAVYLCASSIAKDGARYSYEQYFGPGTRLTVT.

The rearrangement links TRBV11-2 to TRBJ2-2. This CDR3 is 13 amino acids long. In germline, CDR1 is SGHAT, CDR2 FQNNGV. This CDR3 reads CASSARPTGELFF.

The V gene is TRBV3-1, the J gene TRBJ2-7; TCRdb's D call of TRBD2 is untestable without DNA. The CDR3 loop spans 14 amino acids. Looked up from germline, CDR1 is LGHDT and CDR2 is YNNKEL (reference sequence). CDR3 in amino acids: CASSRGLAAYEQYF.

This chain's CDR3 is CSVVVTGPSGANVLTF. The chain has TRBV29-1 and TRBJ2-6; TCRdb's D call of TRBD1 is untestable without DNA. The CDR3 length is 16 residues. Looked up from germline, CDR1 is SQVTM and CDR2 is ANQGSEA.

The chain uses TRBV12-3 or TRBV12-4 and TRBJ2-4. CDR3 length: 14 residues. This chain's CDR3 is CASSFVGAKNIQYF.

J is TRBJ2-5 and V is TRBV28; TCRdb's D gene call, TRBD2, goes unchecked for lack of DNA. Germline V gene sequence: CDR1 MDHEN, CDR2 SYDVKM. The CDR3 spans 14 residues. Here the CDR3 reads CASSPDPPQETQYF.

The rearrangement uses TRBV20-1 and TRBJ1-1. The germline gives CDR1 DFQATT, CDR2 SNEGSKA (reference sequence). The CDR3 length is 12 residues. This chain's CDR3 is CSASGGGTEAFF.

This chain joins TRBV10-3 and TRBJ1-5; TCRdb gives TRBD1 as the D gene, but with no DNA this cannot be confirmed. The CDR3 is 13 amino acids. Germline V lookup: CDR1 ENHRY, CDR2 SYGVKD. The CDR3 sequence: CAIGLDRDQPQHF.

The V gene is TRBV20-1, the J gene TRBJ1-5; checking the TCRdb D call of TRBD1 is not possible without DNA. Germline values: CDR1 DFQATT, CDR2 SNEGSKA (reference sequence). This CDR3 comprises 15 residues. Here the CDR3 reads CSAAGEQGGNQPQHF.

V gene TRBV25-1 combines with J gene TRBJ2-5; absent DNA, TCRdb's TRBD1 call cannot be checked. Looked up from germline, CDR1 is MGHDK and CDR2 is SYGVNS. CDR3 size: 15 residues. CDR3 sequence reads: CASSEYAAPQETQYF.

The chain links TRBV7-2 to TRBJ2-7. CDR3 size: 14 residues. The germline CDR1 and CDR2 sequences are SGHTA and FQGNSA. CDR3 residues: CASTVQGLGGEQYF.

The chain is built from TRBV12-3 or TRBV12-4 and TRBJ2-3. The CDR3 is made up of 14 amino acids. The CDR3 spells CASSFFLSTDTQYF.

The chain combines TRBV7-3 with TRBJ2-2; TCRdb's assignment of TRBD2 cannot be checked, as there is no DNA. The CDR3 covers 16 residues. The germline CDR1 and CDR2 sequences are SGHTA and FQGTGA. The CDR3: CASSPTDRSNTGELFF.

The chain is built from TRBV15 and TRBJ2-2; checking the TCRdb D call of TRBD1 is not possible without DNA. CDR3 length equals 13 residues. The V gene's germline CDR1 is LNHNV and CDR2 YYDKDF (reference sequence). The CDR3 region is CATSRVPSGELFF.

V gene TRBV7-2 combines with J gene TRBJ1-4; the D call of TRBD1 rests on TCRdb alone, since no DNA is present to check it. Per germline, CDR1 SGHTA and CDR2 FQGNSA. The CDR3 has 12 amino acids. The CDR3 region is CASSYPGEKLFF.

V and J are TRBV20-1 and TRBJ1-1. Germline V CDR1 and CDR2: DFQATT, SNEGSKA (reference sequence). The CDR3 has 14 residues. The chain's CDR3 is CSASPGGMNTEAFF.

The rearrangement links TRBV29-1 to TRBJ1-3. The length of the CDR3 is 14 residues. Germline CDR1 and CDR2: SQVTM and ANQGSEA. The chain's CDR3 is CSAAGGAAGNTIYF.

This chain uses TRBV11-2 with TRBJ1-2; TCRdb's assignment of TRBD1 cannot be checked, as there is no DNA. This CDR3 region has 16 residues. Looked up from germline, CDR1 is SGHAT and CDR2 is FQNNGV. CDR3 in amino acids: CASSLDLSGTGRVNTF.

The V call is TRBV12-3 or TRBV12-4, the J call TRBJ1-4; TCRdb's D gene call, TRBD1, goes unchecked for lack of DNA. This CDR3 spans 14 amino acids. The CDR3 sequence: CASSPGHSNEKLFF.

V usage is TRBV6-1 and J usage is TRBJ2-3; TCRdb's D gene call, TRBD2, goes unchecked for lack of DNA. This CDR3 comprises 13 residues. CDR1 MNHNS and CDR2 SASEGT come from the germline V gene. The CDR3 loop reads CASSGGYTDTQYF.

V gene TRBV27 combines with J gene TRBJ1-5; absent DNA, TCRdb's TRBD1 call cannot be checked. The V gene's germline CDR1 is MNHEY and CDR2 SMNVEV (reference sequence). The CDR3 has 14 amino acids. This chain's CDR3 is CASSPGTGVQPQHF.